These T cell receptor beta chains were read from a single sample in a study of T cells expressing NK-cell markers. TCRdb re-called the 5' RACE reads, yielding one record per CDR3 amino acid sequence without DNA. The sample table includes about 260,000 distinct CDR3 sequences. Sequencing input: blood T cells: a sorted CD56 or NKG2C T cell subset, CD4+ or CD8+ T cells, or bulk PBMC T cells (not recorded which). The receptors come from a woman aged 18 to 75 in good health. Both conserved end residues are part of each CDR3. The order of the fields is V gene, J gene, CDR3 protein.

v_call: TRBV7-2; j_call: TRBJ2-5; cdr3_aa: CATRVKSIGETQYF
v_call: TRBV12-3/TRBV12-4; j_call: TRBJ1-5; cdr3_aa: CASSPRATGFDQPQHF
v_call: TRBV23-1; j_call: TRBJ2-7; cdr3_aa: CASSHRDPLWEQYF
v_call: TRBV6-2/TRBV6-3; j_call: TRBJ1-1; cdr3_aa: CASSNGPGGAFF
v_call: TRBV7-9; j_call: TRBJ2-4; cdr3_aa: CASSFSGRQNIQYF
v_call: TRBV25-1; j_call: TRBJ1-5; cdr3_aa: CASSEPTHSNQPQHF
v_call: TRBV6-1; j_call: TRBJ2-4; cdr3_aa: CASSERDGTGGKNIQYF
v_call: TRBV29-1; j_call: TRBJ2-1; cdr3_aa: CSVVVNYNEQFF
v_call: TRBV5-3; j_call: TRBJ2-4; cdr3_aa: CARSPGLAVAKNIQYF
v_call: TRBV29-1; j_call: TRBJ1-1; cdr3_aa: CSAPDSLNTEAFF
v_call: TRBV20-1; j_call: TRBJ1-2; cdr3_aa: CSARDHNYGYTF
v_call: TRBV7-2; j_call: TRBJ1-1; cdr3_aa: CASSQGHLNTEAFF
v_call: TRBV7-9; j_call: TRBJ2-1; cdr3_aa: CASSLRLAGDRNEQFF
v_call: TRBV7-9; j_call: TRBJ1-3; cdr3_aa: CASSSERTVRNTIYF
v_call: TRBV12-3/TRBV12-4; j_call: TRBJ2-7; cdr3_aa: CASSGPLGGYEQYF
v_call: TRBV5-5; j_call: TRBJ1-2; cdr3_aa: CASSPNDRGTPGYTF
v_call: TRBV20-1; j_call: TRBJ1-2; cdr3_aa: CSGSDKYGYTF
v_call: TRBV5-5; j_call: TRBJ2-3; cdr3_aa: CASSSLPTGSTDTQYF
v_call: TRBV7-2; j_call: TRBJ2-1; cdr3_aa: CASSLVDRTGGDNEQFF
v_call: TRBV4-3; j_call: TRBJ1-1; cdr3_aa: CASSQDHTNTEAFF